Sequencing of this T cell receptor (beta chain) was carried out in a study of shared clonotypes between healthy human individuals. The CDR3 contains 15 residues. Trimming stripped 0 bases from V and 6 bases from J, with 18 bases between. Germline assignment: CDR1 SQVTM and CDR2 ANQGSEA. Only Caucasian adults living in Nashville, Tennessee made up the donor group. CD4+ cells underwent separation, giving CD45RA+ naive and CD45RA-negative memory subsets. Measured with immunoSEQ multiplex PCR; TCRdb has only the in-frame clones, and not every one. The repertoire consists of approximately 980,000 clones, with over 75% occurring once and the leading ten covering 1.5%.

This chain connects TRBV29-1 to TRBJ2-7, with D possibly matching TRBD2 (6 bases). The sequencing input was memory CD4+ T cells sorted from blood. Subset: CD45RA-negative fraction. The receptor's source is a man younger than 30 in good health. The CDR3 region is CSVEDEGTSPGEQYF. DNA for the CDR3: TGCAGCGTTGAAGACGAAGGAACTAGCCCTGGCGAGCAGTACTTC.